This TCR beta chain was obtained from a study of human CD8 memory T cell subsets. Study-wide results and caveats: The authors found that stem-like memory and precursor exhausted T cell repertoires overlapped minimally.

Germline lookup yields CDR1 SGHDT and CDR2 YYEEEE. There are 16 residues in the CDR3. UMI-labeled 5' RACE was used to make TCR beta libraries. TCRdb re-analyzed the 5' RACE reads; it lists each CDR3 protein once, without DNA. The repertoire shows 4,500 to 7,000 distinct CDR3 sequences; the top ten hold 36%. Regarding this clonotype: Its antigen is unknown.

The specimen sequenced was CD8+ effector memory T cells (TEM) sorted from PBMCs. As for subset: effector memory CD8 T cells, CCR7- CD45RO+ CD95+. The TCR was taken from a human donor in good health. The chain links TRBV5-6 to TRBJ2-1. CDR3 loop: CASSSSRRILADEQFF. Together with reference TRBV5-6 and TRBJ2-1, the CDR3 gives the full variable domain: DAGVTQSPTHLIKTRGQQVTLRCSPKSGHDTVSWYQQALGQGPQFIFQYYEEEERQRGNFPDRFSGHQFPNYSSELNVNALLLGDSALYLCASSSSRRILADEQFFGPGTRLTVL.